The rows below give T cell receptor beta chains drawn from one sample of a study of tumor-infiltrating lymphocytes in primary liver carcinoma. TCRdb re-derived calls from the multiplex PCR reads in MiXCR, one entry per CDR3 protein. This sample carries 150,000 to 200,000 distinct CDR3 sequences, roughly 80% of them seen once, and the ten largest clones take roughly 18%. Sequenced material: tumor tissue from primary liver carcinoma. These TCRs come from a man aged 35 to 55 with primary liver carcinoma and hepatitis B virus infection. Each CDR3 is given without its conserved first and last residue. Size is omitted from some rows. Given values are once, few, many or a class for expanded clones.

V gene: TRBV5-1; J gene: TRBJ2-5; clone size: many; CDR3 protein: ASSLEETQY
V gene: TRBV29-1; J gene: TRBJ2-1; clone size: -; CDR3 protein: SVFGGTGAVQGQF
V gene: TRBV30; J gene: TRBJ1-4; clone size: -; CDR3 protein: ACLDRLREKLF
V gene: TRBV29-1; J gene: TRBJ1-2; clone size: -; CDR3 protein: SVVDGNALKGYT
V gene: TRBV4-3; J gene: TRBJ1-6; clone size: -; CDR3 protein: ASSQDTWGTVVNSPLH
V gene: TRBV6-2/TRBV6-3; J gene: TRBJ1-5; clone size: once; CDR3 protein: ASNYQAEQPQH
V gene: TRBV5-6; J gene: TRBJ2-7; clone size: -; CDR3 protein: ASSFLGLAYEQH
V gene: TRBV6-1; J gene: TRBJ1-5; clone size: -; CDR3 protein: ASSKAREKTPQH
V gene: TRBV29-1; J gene: TRBJ2-5; clone size: -; CDR3 protein: SVENVGQVESQY
V gene: TRBV14; J gene: TRBJ2-1; clone size: -; CDR3 protein: ASWQEGQGIGYNEQF
V gene: TRBV7-9; J gene: TRBJ1-1; clone size: many; CDR3 protein: ASSLAMGGGQTEAF
V gene: TRBV14; J gene: TRBJ2-7; clone size: -; CDR3 protein: ANNQDQEREQY
V gene: TRBV5-4; J gene: TRBJ2-1; clone size: -; CDR3 protein: ASSEGLAIDQF
V gene: TRBV11-1; J gene: TRBJ2-3; clone size: -; CDR3 protein: ARGSGGSSVGARTDTQY
V gene: TRBV6-6; J gene: TRBJ1-4; clone size: -; CDR3 protein: ASRYSTEREKLF
V gene: TRBV11-2; J gene: TRBJ2-6; clone size: -; CDR3 protein: ASSMRGDRGISLSGASVLT
V gene: TRBV29-1; J gene: TRBJ2-5; clone size: -; CDR3 protein: NVEVSIQETQY
V gene: TRBV4-1; J gene: TRBJ1-6; clone size: -; CDR3 protein: ASSQDRGRGRNSPLH
V gene: TRBV12-3/TRBV12-4; J gene: TRBJ2-3; clone size: once; CDR3 protein: ISSLDRQGCTDTQY
V gene: TRBV4-1; J gene: TRBJ2-1; clone size: -; CDR3 protein: ASPIEVAGGRSEQF
V gene: TRBV4-2; J gene: TRBJ2-3; clone size: -; CDR3 protein: ASSGFEGSTDMQY
V gene: TRBV6-2/TRBV6-3; J gene: TRBJ2-7; clone size: -; CDR3 protein: VSSLWVGPYEQY
V gene: TRBV4-2; J gene: TRBJ1-2; clone size: -; CDR3 protein: TSSQDRQGNYGYS
V gene: TRBV6-5; J gene: TRBJ2-1; clone size: -; CDR3 protein: ASSSTALDRGGNEQF